The source of this T cell receptor beta chain is a study of blood T cell repertoires in COVID-19. Study-wide background: PBMCs, B-cell-depleted T cells, or T cells provided the cDNA or gDNA that made up the material.

Germline CDR1 is LGHNA and CDR2 is YSLEER. The trim removed 0 bases at V and 0 bases at J, leaving 5 bases unmatched. CDR3 length: 17 amino acids. In the original workflow: Amplifying reference gene primers gave estimates of nucleated cell counts. Here immunoSEQ multiplex PCR was the method, and the copy in TCRdb shows in-frame clones only, minus some. V and J calls and clone size come straight from that table; D and trimming were deduced from the DNA. The table includes fewer than 250,000 clones, 83% detected once. J is TRBJ2-1 and V is TRBV4-3; 7 positions match TRBD2. Sequencing was performed on peripheral blood. The source of this sequence is a woman in her forties with active or convalescent COVID-19. This CDR3 reads CASSQDGTTSSYNEQFF. DNA of the CDR3: TGCGCCAGCAGCCAAGATGGGACTACCAGCTCCTACAATGAGCAGTTCTTC.